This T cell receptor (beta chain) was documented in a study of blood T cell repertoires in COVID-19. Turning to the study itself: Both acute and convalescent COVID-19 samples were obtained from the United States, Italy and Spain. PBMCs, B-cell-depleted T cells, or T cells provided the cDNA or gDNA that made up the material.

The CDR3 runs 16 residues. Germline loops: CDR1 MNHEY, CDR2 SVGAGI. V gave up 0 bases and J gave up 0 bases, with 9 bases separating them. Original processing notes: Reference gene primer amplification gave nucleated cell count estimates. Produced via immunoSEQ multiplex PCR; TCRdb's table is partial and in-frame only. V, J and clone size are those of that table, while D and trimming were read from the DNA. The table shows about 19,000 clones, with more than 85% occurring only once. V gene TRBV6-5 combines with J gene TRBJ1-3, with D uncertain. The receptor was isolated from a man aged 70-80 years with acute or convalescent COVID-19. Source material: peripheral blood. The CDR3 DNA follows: TGTGCCAGCAGTTACTCGAGTCCGGTCTCTGGAAACACCATATATTTT. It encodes CASSYSSPVSGNTIYF.